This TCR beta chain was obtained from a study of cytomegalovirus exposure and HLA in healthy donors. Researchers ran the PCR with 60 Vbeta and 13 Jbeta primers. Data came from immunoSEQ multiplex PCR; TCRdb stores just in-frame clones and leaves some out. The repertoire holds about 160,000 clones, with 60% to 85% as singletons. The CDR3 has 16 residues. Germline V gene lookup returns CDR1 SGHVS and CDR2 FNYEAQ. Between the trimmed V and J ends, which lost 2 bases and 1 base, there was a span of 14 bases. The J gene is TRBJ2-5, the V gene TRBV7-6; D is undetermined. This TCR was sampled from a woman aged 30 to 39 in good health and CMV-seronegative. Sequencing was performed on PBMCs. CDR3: CASSLTGGSSQETQYF. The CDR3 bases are TGTGCCAGCAGCTTAACCGGCGGCAGCTCCCAAGAGACCCAGTACTTC.